These 14 T cell receptor beta chains share one sample of origin, sequenced in a study of blood T cell repertoires in COVID-19. Here immunoSEQ multiplex PCR was the method, and the copy in TCRdb shows in-frame clones only, minus some. Of about 54,000 clones listed, roughly nine tenths are singletons. Sequenced sample: peripheral blood. These receptors all come from a woman aged 55-75 years with active or convalescent COVID-19.

The chain combines TRBV18 with TRBJ2-7; TRBD2 matches 7 bases. The CDR3 totals 15 residues. V was pared by 3 bases and J by 2 bases, with 7 bases of the junction left unmatched. CDR1 is KGHSH and CDR2 is LQKENI in the germline V gene. The CDR3 DNA follows: TGTGCCAGCTCACCGGGGGGGGAGCGACCCTACGAGCAGTACTTC. Amino acid sequence: CASSPGGERPYEQYF.

The chain recombines TRBV18 with TRBJ1-4; a weak D match, TRBD1 (6 bases). Germline V gene sequence: CDR1 KGHSH, CDR2 LQKENI. The CDR3 covers 15 residues. The V end was cut by 3 bases, the J end by 7 bases, with 15 bases between. This CDR3 is CASSPQGQVGEKLFF. CDR3 sequence (DNA): TGTGCCAGCTCACCGCAGGGGCAAGTTGGTGAAAAACTGTTTTTT.

The chain recombines TRBV19 with TRBJ2-1; the D is unclear. The CDR3 has 13 amino acids. Germline CDR1 LNHDA, CDR2 SQIVND (reference sequence). Between the trimmed V and J ends, which lost 3 bases and 5 bases, there was a span of 8 bases. The CDR3 sequence is CASSIANNNEQFF. The CDR3, as DNA: TGTGCCAGTAGTATCGCCAACAACAATGAGCAGTTCTTC.

The chain employs TRBV6-1 and TRBJ1-1; D is unresolved. The CDR3 length is 12 residues. Germline loops: CDR1 MNHNS, CDR2 SASEGT. V was trimmed by 0 bases and J by 10 bases, leaving 9 bases between them. The CDR3 DNA follows: TGTGCCAGCAGTGAAGCGCTAAGCGGAGCTTTCTTT. It translates to CASSEALSGAFF.

This clone appeared once. V usage is TRBV19 and J usage is TRBJ1-1; no reliable D call. Germline assignment: CDR1 LNHDA and CDR2 SQIVND (reference sequence). V was clipped by 0 bases and J by 7 bases, with 9 bases between them. The CDR3 has 13 amino acids. CDR3 sequence reads: CASSIDLEGEAFF. In DNA, the CDR3 is TGTGCCAGTAGTATAGACTTGGAGGGTGAAGCTTTCTTT.

The chain recombines TRBV4-1 with TRBJ2-4; 8 positions match TRBD2. Germline values: CDR1 MGHRA, CDR2 YSYEKL. CDR3 length: 15 residues. V shed 0 bases, J shed 6 bases, and the junction held 4 bases outside the gene matches. As DNA, the CDR3 is TGCGCCAGCAGCCAAGAAGGAGCGGGGGCAAACATTCAGTACTTC. Translating gives CASSQEGAGANIQYF.

The V and J genes are TRBV12-3 or TRBV12-4 and TRBJ2-7; perhaps TRBD1 as D (6 bases). Trimming pared 6 bases from V and 7 bases from J, leaving 13 bases between. The CDR3 consists of 12 residues. The CDR3 coding sequence is TGTGCCAGCAGCCCTACAGGGAATGAGCAGTACTTC. It is translated as CASSPTGNEQYF.

This clone was observed once. J is TRBJ2-1 and V is TRBV4-2; TRBD2 aligns across 8 bases. CDR1 and CDR2 from the germline V gene are LGHNA and YNFKEQ. The CDR3 runs to 16 residues. V lost 4 bases and J lost 2; bases outside the gene matches: 7. The DNA of the CDR3 is TGTGCCAGCAGCCGCCCCGGGGGGGACCCCTACAATGAGCAGTTCTTC. It translates to CASSRPGGDPYNEQFF.

This clone was detected once. V gene TRBV4-2 combines with J gene TRBJ2-7, with D possibly TRBD1 on 6 matching bases. CDR1 is LGHNA and CDR2 is YNFKEQ in the germline V gene. Trimming pared 5 bases from V and 6 bases from J, leaving 14 bases between. The CDR3 loop spans 13 amino acids. Here the CDR3 reads CASSVQGAGEQYF. The CDR3 region has the DNA TGTGCCAGCAGCGTACAGGGTGCGGGCGAGCAGTACTTC.

The chain is built from TRBV29-1 and TRBJ1-1, with TRBD1 as a possible D gene (5 bases). The V gene's germline CDR1 is SQVTM and CDR2 ANQGSEA. The CDR3 runs 12 residues. V was shortened by 6 bases and J by 9 bases, with 17 bases between the two germline ends. The DNA of the CDR3 is TGCAGCGTCTCCCCAGGGTTGGGGCAAGCTTTCTTT. Protein: CSVSPGLGQAFF. The entire variable domain, with the rest obtained from reference TRBV29-1 and TRBJ1-1, is as follows: SAVISQKPSRDICQRGTSLTIQCQVDSQVTMMFWYRQQPGQSLTLIATANQGSEATYESGFVIDKFPISRPNLTFSTLTVSNMSPEDSSIYLCSVSPGLGQAFFGQGTRLTVV.

The chain employs TRBV12-3 or TRBV12-4 and TRBJ1-1, with D unclear. V was pared by 7 bases and J by 3 bases, with 9 bases between. The CDR3 totals 12 residues. The CDR3 nucleotides are TGTGCCAGCACCACTGGGCACACTGAAGCTTTCTTT. Translation: CASTTGHTEAFF.

This rearrangement joins TRBV19 to TRBJ1-2, with D possibly matching TRBD1 (6 bases). CDR1 and CDR2 (germline): LNHDA, SQIVND (reference sequence). V was trimmed by 6 bases and J by 0 bases, leaving 14 bases between them. This CDR3 region has 15 residues. The CDR3 loop is CASRPGDRANYGYTF. The CDR3 DNA reads TGTGCCAGTAGGCCAGGGGATCGAGCTAACTATGGCTACACCTTC.

This chain joins TRBV6-5 and TRBJ2-3; 9 bases are a match to TRBD2. Germline CDR1 MNHEY, CDR2 SVGAGI. J was trimmed by 3 bases and V by 10 bases; bases with no gene match: 5. The CDR3 covers 13 residues. Written as DNA, the CDR3 is TGTGCCATCTCAGCGGGGGGTACAGATACGCAGTATTTT. Residues: CAISAGGTDTQYF.

This clone was seen a few times. V and J are TRBV5-1 and TRBJ1-1; TRBD1 aligns across 7 bases. Germline V lookup: CDR1 SGHRS, CDR2 YFSETQ. After removal of 2 bases from V and 2 bases from J, the junction contained 9 bases not matched to a gene. The CDR3 loop spans 16 amino acids. The CDR3 is CASSLQGLVENTEAFF. CDR3 coding DNA: TGCGCCAGCAGCTTACAGGGGCTCGTGGAAAACACTGAAGCTTTCTTT.